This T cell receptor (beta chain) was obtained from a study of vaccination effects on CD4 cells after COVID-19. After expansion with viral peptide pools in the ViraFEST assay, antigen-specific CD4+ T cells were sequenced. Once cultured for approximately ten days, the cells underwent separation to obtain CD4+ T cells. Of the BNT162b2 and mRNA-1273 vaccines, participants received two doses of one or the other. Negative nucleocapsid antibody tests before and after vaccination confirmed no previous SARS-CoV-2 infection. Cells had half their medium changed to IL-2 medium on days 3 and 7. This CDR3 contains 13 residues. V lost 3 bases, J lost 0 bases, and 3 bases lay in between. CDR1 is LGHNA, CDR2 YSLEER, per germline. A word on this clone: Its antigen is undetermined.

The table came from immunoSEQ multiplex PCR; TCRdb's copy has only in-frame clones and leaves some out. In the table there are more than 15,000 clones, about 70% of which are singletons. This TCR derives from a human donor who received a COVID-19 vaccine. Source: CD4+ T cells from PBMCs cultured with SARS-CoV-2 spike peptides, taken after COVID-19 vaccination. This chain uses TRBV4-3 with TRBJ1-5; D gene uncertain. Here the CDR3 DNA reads TGCGCCAGCAGCCAGAATAGCAATCAGCCCCAGCATTTT. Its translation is CASSQNSNQPQHF.